The T cell receptor (beta chain) under discussion was sequenced for a study of CD8+ T cells in alopecia areata listed by TCRdb under 2018. In terms of the full investigation: The study used high-throughput TCRbeta sequencing to examine T cell clonal expansion in alopecia areata, in both the C3H/HeJ mouse model and human patients. On the human side, TCRbeta sequencing was run on scalp tissue and on sorted CD4+ and CD8+ peripheral blood T cells from healthy controls and from alopecia areata patients with either patchy or totalis/universalis disease. Scalp clonality was compared across normal scalp (n=4), patchy alopecia areata scalp (n=8), and alopecia totalis/universalis scalp (n=8). The RNA source kit depended on sample type: the PAXgene miRNA kit for fixed scalp, the miRNeasy kit for PBMCs, and the RNeasy kit for mouse skin. TCRbeta CDR3 regions were amplified by immunoSEQ multiplex PCR using 35 Vbeta forward and 13 Jbeta reverse primers. Broader findings and caveats from the paper: Compared with mice, TCR sequences shared between patients were less clear, possibly partly because of HLA diversity across the patient population. Unlike mouse skin, which is dominated by gammadelta T cells, normal human skin has resident alphabeta T cells that are also sequenced, and this complicates analysis of the scalp TCR repertoire. Lesional scalp, especially in alopecia totalis/universalis, showed higher clonality and more expanded CD8+ clones than normal scalp, suggesting antigenic drive.

The protocol used for the library was the immunoSEQ multiplex PCR assay. RNA was extracted from all samples and reverse transcribed into cDNA, which served as template for TCR sequencing. SuperScript III was used for first-strand cDNA synthesis, primed with a 2:1 mix of oligo-dT and random hexamers. A synthetic immune receptor repertoire was used to assess amplification bias, and residual bias was removed computationally. The paper's processing steps were these. After raw reads were preprocessed to remove errors, the CDR3 was defined following IMGT conventions as running from the conserved cysteine to phenylalanine. Clonality was computed as 1 minus the Shannon entropy, with the entropy normalized by log2 of the number of productive unique TCRs. Whether each scalp clone was CD4 or CD8 was inferred by checking scalp TCRbeta sequences against the CD4 and CD8 repertoires from sorted blood. The immuneACCESS repertoire file appears here via TCRdb, limited to in-frame rearrangements. These files lack a portion of the clones; in checked studies, under half of the deficit traces to unresolved V genes, and the cause of the others is not known. That table gives V, J and clone size, and the DNA gave D and trimming. Within this sample are 90,000 to 150,000 clones, with about 61% of them counted one time only. The biggest ten clones account for roughly 3.1% of the sample.

With regard to this clone: Its antigen target is currently unknown. No qualities accompany the bases; no much larger clone lies one base away.

PBMCs were separated by density centrifugation and stained for CD3, CD4 and CD8, after which CD4+ and CD8+ T cells were sorted on a FACSAria. Scalp biopsies and blood samples were obtained from unaffected controls. The CDR3 has 16 amino acids, counting the end cysteine and phenylalanine. This entry keeps only the CDR3 DNA: 48 bases, framed from base 1. CDR1 MNHEY and CDR2 SVGAGI were looked up in the germline V gene. At the junction V is shortened by 0 bases and J by 7 bases, with 13 bases in between. Recombination connected TRBV6-5 to TRBJ1-6; confidence is insufficient to name the D gene. The receptor was isolated from a human donor in good health. Input material: CD4+ T cells sorted from blood. The DNA reads TGTGCCAGCAGTTACTCGAATAGCCCGCCCAATTCACCCCTCCACTTT. Translated, it reads CASSYSNSPPNSPLHF.